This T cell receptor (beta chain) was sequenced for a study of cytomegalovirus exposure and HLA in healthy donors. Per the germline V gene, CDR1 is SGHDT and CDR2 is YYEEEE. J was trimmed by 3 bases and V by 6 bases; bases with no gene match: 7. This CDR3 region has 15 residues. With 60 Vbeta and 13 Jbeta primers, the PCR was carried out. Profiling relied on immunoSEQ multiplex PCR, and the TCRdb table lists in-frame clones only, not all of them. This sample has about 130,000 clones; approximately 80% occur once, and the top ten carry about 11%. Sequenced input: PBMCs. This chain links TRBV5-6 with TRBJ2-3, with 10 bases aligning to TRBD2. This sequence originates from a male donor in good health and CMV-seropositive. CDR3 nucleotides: TGTGCCAGCAACACCGCTAGCGGGAGAACAGATACGCAGTATTTT. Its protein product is CASNTASGRTDTQYF.